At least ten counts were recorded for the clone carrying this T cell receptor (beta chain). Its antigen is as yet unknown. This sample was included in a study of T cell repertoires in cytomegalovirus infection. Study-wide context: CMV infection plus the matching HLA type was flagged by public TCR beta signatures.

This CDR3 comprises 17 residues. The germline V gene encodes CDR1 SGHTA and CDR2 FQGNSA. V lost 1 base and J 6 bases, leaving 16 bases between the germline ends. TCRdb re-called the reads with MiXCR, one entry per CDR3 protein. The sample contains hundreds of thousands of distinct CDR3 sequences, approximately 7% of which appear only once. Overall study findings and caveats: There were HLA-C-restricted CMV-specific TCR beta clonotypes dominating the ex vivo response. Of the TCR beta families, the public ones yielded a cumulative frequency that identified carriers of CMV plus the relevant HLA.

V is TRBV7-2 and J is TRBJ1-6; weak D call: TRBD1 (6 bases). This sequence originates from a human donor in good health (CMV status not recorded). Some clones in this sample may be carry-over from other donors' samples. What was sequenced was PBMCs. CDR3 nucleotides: TGTGCCAGCAGCTTAGTTCCAACAGGGCTGGGTAATTCACCCCTCCACTTT. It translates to CASSLVPTGLGNSPLHF.